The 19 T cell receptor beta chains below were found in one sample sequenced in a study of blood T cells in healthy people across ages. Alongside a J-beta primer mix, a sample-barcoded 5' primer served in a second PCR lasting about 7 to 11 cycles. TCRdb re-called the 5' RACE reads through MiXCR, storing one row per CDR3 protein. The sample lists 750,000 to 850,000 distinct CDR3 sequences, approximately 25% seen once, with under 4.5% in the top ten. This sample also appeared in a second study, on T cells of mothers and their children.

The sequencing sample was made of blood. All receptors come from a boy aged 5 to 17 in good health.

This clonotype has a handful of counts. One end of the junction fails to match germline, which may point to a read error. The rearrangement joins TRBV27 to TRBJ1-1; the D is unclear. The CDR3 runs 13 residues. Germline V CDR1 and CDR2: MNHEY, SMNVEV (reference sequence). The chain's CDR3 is CASSLTQYTEAFF. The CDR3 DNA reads TGTGCCAGCAGTTTGACCCAGTACACTGAGGCTTTCTTT.

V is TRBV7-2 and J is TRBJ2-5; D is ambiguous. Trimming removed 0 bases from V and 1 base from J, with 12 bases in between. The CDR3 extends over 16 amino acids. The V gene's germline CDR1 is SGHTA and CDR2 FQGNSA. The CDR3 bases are TGTGCCAGCAGCTTAGCGCTCGGTGGCTTCCAAGAGACCCAGTACTTC. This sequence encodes CASSLALGGFQETQYF. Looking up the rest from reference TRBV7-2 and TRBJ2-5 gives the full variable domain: GAGVSQSPSNKVTEKGKDVELRCDPISGHTALYWYRQSLGQGLEFLIYFQGNSAPDKSGLPSDRFSAERTGGSVSTLTIQRTQQEDSAVYLCASSLALGGFQETQYFGPGTRLLVL.

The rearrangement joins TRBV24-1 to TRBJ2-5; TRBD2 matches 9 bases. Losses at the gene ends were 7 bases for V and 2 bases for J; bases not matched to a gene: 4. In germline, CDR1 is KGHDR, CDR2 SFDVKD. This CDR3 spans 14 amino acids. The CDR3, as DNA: TGTGCCACCAGCCCGACTAGCGGTCAAGAGACCCAGTACTTC. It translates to CATSPTSGQETQYF.

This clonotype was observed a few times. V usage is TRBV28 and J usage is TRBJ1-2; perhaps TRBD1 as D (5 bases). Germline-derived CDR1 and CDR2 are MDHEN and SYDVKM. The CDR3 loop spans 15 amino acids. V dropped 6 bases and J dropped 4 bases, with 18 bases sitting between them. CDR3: CASSRPTTDAYGYTF. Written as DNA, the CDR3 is TGTGCCAGCAGCCGACCTACGACAGACGCCTATGGCTACACCTTC.

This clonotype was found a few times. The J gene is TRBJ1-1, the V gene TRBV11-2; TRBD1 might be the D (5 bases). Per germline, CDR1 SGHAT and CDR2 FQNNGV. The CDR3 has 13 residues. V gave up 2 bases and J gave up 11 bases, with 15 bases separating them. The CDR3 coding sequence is TGTGCCAGCAGCTTATTCATGGCTGAGGGGGCTTTCTTT. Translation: CASSLFMAEGAFF.

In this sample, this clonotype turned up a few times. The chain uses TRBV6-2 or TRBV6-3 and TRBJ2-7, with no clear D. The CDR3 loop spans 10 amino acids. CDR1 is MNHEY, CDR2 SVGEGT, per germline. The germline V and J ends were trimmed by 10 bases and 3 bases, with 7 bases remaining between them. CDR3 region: CANHHYEQYF. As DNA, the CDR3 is TGTGCCAACCACCACTACGAGCAGTACTTC.

The CDR3 here is CSASPPSQPQHF. In nucleotides, the CDR3 is TGCAGTGCTAGCCCGCCCAGTCAGCCCCAGCATTTT. The rearrangement links TRBV20-1 to TRBJ1-5; D uncertain. There are 12 residues in the CDR3. V lost 3 bases to trimming and J lost 6 bases, with 9 bases between them. Germline-derived CDR1 and CDR2 are DFQATT and SNEGSKA (reference sequence).

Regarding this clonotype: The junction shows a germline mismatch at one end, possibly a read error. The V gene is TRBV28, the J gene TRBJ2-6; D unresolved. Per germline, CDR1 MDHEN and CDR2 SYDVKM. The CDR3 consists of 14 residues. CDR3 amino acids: CASSSQARANVLTF. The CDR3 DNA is TGTGCCAGCAGTTCCCAGGCCCGGGCCAATGTCCTGACTTTC.

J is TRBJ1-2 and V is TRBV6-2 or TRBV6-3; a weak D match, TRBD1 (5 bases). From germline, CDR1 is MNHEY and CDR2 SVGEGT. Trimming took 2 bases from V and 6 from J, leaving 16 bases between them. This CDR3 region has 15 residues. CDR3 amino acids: CASSYGAGYLDGYTF. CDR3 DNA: TGTGCCAGCAGTTACGGCGCAGGGTATCTGGATGGCTACACCTTC.

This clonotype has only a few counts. CDR3 coding DNA: TGTGCCAGCAGGGACTTGGGACAGGCCAATGAAGCTTTCTTT. Its translation is CASRDLGQANEAFF. The chain employs TRBV27 and TRBJ1-1; TRBD1 matches 8 bases. There are 14 residues in the CDR3. Per the germline V gene, CDR1 is MNHEY and CDR2 is SMNVEV (reference sequence). Trimming cost V 6 bases and J 7 bases; bases outside gene matches: 10.

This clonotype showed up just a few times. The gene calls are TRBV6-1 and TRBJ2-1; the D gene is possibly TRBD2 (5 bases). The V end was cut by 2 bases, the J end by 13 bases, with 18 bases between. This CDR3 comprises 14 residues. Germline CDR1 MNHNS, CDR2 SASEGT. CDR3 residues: CASSEFPLAGPQFF. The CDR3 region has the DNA TGTGCCAGCAGTGAATTTCCGCTAGCAGGACCCCAGTTCTTC.

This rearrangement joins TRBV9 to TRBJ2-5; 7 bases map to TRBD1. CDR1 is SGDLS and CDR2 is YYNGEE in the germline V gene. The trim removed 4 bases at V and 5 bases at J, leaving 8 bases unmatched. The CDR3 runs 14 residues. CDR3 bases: TGTGCCAGCAGCACACCAGACAGGGCGGAGACCCAGTACTTC. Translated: CASSTPDRAETQYF.

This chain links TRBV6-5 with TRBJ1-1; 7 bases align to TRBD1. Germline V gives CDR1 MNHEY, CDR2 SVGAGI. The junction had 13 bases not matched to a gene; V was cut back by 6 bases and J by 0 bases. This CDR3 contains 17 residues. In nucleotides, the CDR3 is TGTGCCAGCAGCCGACAGGGTCGGGCCCCAATGAACACTGAAGCTTTCTTT. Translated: CASSRQGRAPMNTEAFF.

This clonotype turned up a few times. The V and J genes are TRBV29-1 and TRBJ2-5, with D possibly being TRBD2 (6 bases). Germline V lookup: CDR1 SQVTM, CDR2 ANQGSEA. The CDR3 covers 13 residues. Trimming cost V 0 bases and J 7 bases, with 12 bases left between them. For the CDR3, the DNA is TGCAGCGTTGAAGATCTAGGCGGGGTGACCCAGTACTTC. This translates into CSVEDLGGVTQYF.

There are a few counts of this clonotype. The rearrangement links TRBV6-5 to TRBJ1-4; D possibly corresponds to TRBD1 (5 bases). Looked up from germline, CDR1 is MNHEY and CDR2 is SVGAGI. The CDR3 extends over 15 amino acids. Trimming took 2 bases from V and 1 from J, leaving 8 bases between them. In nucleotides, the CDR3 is TGTGCCAGCAGTTACAGGGGAGGAACTAATGAAAAACTGTTTTTT. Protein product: CASSYRGGTNEKLFF.

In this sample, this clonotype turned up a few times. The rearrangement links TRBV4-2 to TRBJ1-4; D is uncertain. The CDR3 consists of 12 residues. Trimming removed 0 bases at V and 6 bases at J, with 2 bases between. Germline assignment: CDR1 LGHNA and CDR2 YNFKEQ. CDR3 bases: TGTGCCAGCAGCCAAGATTATGAAAAACTGTTTTTT. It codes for CASSQDYEKLFF.

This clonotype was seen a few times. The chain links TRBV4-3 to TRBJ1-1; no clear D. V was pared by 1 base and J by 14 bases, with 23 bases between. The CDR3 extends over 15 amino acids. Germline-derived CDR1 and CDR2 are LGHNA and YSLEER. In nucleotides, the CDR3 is TGCGCCAGCAGCCAAGGGGCACCGTTGAACACTGAAACCTTCTTT. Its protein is CASSQGAPLNTETFF.

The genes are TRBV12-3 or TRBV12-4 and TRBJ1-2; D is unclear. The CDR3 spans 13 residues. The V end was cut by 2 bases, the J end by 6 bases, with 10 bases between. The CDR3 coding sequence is TGTGCCAGCAGTTTAAGGGCAGCCCATGGCTACACCTTC. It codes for CASSLRAAHGYTF.

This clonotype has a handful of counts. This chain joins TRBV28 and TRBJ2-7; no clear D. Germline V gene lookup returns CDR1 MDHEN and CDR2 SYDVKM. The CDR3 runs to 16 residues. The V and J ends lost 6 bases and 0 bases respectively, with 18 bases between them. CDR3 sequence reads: CASSPVEATSSYEQYF. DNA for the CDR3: TGTGCCAGCAGCCCGGTCGAGGCCACCAGCTCCTACGAGCAGTACTTC.